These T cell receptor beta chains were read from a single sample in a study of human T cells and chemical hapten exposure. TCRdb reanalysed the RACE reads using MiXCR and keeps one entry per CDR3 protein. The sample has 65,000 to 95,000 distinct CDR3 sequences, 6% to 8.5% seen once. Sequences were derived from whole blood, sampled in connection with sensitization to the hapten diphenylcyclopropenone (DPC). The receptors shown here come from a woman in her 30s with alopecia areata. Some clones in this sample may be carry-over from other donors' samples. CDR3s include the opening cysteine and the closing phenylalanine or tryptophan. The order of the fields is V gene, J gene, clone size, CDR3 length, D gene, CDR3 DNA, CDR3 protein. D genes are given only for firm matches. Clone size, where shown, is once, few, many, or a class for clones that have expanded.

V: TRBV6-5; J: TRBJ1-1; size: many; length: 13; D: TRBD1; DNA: TGTGCCAGCAGTTTTAACGACAGGGCTGAAGCTTTCTTT; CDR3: CASSFNDRAEAFF
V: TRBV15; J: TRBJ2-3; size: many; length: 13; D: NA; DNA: TGTGCCACCAAGCTGCACGGCACAGATACGCAGTATTTT; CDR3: CATKLHGTDTQYF
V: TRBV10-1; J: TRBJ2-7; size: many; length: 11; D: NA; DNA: TGCGCCCGCGGGGGCCCCTACGAGCAGTACTTC; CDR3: CARGGPYEQYF
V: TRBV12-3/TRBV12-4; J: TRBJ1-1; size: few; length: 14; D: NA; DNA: TGTGCCAGCAGTTTGGGCAAAGTGGGATCTGAAGCTTTCTTT; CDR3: CASSLGKVGSEAFF
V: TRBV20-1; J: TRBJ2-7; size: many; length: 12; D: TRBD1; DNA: TGCAGTGCTTACGACAGGGGCTACGAGCAGTACTTC; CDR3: CSAYDRGYEQYF
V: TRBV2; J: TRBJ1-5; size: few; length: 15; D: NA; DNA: TGTGCCAGCAGCACTGGGCAAACGCAGAATCAGCCCCAGCATTTT; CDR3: CASSTGQTQNQPQHF
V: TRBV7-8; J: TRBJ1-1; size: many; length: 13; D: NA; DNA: TGTGCCAGCAGCCCACGGACAAACGCTGAAGCTTTCTTT; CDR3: CASSPRTNAEAFF
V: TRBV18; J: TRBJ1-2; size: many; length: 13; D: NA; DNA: TGTGCCAGCTCAGAACAGTCTAACTATGGCTACACCTTC; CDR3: CASSEQSNYGYTF
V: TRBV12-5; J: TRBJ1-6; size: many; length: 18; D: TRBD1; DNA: TGTGCTAGTGGTTTGGTACTTCGACAGGGCTACTATAATTCACCCCTCCACTTT; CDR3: CASGLVLRQGYYNSPLHF
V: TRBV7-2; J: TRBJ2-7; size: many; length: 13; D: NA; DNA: TGTGCCAGCAGCTTACCCCGCGAGGGAGAGCAGTACTTC; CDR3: CASSLPREGEQYF
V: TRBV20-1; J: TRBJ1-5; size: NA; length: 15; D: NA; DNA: TGCAGTGCTAGAGGGCCCCAGGACCTCAATCAGCCCCAGCATTTT; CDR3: CSARGPQDLNQPQHF
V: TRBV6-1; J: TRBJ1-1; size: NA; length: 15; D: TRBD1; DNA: TGTGCCAGCAGTGAACCGACAGGGCATGTCCCTGAAGCTTTCTTT; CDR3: CASSEPTGHVPEAFF
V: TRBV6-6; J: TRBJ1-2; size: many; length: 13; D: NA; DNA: TGTGCCAGCAGCCAACAGCGAGACTATGGCTACACCTTC; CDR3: CASSQQRDYGYTF
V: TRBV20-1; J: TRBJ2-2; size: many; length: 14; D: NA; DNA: TGCAGTGCCCCCCGGAAGCTGGGCACCGGGGAGCTGTTTTTT; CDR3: CSAPRKLGTGELFF
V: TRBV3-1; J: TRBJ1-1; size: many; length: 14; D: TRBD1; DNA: TGTGCCAGCAGCCAGGGACAGATGAACACTGAAGCTTTCTTT; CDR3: CASSQGQMNTEAFF
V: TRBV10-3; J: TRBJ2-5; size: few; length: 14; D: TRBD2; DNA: TGTGCCATCGGGGCTAGCGGGGTTTCGGAGACCCAGTACTTC; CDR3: CAIGASGVSETQYF
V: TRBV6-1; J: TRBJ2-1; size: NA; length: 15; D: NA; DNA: TGTGCCAGCAGTGAACAGGGGAGCTCCTACAATGAGCAGTTCTTC; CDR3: CASSEQGSSYNEQFF
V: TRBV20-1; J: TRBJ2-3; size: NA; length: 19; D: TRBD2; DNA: TGCAGTGCTAGACCAACGGGTCTAGCGGGGGGGCGTGGCACAGATACGCAGTATTTT; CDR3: CSARPTGLAGGRGTDTQYF
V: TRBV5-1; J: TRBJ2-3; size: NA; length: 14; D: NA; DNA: TGCGCCAGCAGCGTGGACAGAATCACAGATACGCAGTATTTT; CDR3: CASSVDRITDTQYF
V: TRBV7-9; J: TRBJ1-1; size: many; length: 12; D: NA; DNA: TGTGCCAGCAGCCGGACAGACAACAGGGCTTTCTTT; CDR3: CASSRTDNRAFF
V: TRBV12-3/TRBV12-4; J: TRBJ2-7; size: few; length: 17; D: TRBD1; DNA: TGTGCCAGCAGGCGCAAGCCCCCGGGACAGGGGGCTGGCGAGCAGTACTTC; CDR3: CASRRKPPGQGAGEQYF
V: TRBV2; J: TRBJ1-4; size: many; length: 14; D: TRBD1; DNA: TGTGCCAGCAGTGAAGCAACAGGGGCCGAAAAACTGTTTTTT; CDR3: CASSEATGAEKLFF
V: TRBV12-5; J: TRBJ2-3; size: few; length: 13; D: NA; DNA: TGTGCTAGTGGTTTGGCGCTAGCAGATACGCAGTATTTT; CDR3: CASGLALADTQYF
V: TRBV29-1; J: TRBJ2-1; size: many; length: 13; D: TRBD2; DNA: TGCAGCGCAAGCTTAGCGGGGTACAATGAGCAGTTCTTC; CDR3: CSASLAGYNEQFF
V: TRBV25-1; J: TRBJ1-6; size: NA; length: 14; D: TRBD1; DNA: TGTGCCAGCGGATCGGACAGGGGGCATTCACCCCTCCACTTT; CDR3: CASGSDRGHSPLHF
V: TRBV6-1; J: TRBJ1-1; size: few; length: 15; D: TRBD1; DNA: TGTGCCAGCAGTACCGGACAGGCGACGGGCACTGAAGCTTTCTTT; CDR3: CASSTGQATGTEAFF
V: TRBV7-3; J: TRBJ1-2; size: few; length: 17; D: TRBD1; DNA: TGTGCCAGCAGCGGCCGAAACCCCCGGACAGGGTTTGGAGGCTACACCTTC; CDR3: CASSGRNPRTGFGGYTF
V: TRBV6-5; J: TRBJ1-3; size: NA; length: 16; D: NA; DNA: TGTGCCAGCAGTTCCTTAGGGGCCGGAACTGGAAACACCATATATTTT; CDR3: CASSSLGAGTGNTIYF
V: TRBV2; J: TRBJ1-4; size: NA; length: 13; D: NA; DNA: TGTGCCAGCAGTGAAGTCAACGAGGGCAAACTGTTTTTT; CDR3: CASSEVNEGKLFF
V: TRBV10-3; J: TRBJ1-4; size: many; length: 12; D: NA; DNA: TGTGCCATCAAGGGCGGTAATGAAAAACTGTTTTTT; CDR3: CAIKGGNEKLFF
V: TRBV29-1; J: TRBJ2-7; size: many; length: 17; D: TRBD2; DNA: TGCAGCGTTGAAGGGGTCATAGCGGGGGGGAGCTCCTACGAGCAGTACTTC; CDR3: CSVEGVIAGGSSYEQYF
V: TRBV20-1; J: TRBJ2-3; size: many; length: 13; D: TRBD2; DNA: TGCAGTGCGGCGGGGGGCGTTGAAGATACGCAGTATTTT; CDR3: CSAAGGVEDTQYF
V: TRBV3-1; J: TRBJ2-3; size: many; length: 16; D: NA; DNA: TGTGCCAGCAGCCAAACCCCGTCGGGCTACACAGATACGCAGTATTTT; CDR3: CASSQTPSGYTDTQYF
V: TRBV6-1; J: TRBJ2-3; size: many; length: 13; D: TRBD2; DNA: TGTGCCAGCAGAGATGCCCGGGGGGGGACGCAGTATTTT; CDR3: CASRDARGGTQYF
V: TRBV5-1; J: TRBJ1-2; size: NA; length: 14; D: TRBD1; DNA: TGCGCCAGCAGCCGGGGACAGATGGGCAACGAGGGCACCTTC; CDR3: CASSRGQMGNEGTF
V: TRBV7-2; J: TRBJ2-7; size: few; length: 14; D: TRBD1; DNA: TGTGCCAGCAGCTCCCGGACAGGGGACAGCGAGCAGTACTTC; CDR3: CASSSRTGDSEQYF
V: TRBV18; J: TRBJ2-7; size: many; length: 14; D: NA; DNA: TGTGCCAGCTCACCAGGGGGGACGGCCTACGAGCAGTACTTC; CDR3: CASSPGGTAYEQYF
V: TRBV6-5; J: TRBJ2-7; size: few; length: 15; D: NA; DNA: TGTGCCAGCAGTTACTCGACTCCCGCCTACTACGAGCAGTACTTC; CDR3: CASSYSTPAYYEQYF
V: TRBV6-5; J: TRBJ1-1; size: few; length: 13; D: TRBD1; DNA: TGTGCCAGCCGGCGGACAGGGCGTACTGAAGCTTTCTTT; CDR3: CASRRTGRTEAFF
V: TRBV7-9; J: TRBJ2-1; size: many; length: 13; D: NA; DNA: TGTGCCAGCACCAACCACCCCGCTAATGAGCAGTTCTTC; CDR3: CASTNHPANEQFF
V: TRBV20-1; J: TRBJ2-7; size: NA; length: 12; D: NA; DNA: TGCAGTGCCCTGCGGGGATTCCACGAGCAGTACTTC; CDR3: CSALRGFHEQYF
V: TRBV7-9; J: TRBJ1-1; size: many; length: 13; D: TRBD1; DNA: TGTGCCTCTGAGACAGGGATGAACACTGAAGCTTTCTTT; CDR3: CASETGMNTEAFF
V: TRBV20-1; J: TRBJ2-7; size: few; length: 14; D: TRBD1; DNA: TGCAGTGCTAGACCGGGACAGGGGCGCTACGAGCAGTACTTC; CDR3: CSARPGQGRYEQYF
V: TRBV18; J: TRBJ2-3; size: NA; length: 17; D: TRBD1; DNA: TGTGCCAGCTCACCCTGGGGACAGGGAGGGCATGCAGATACGCAGTATTTT; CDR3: CASSPWGQGGHADTQYF
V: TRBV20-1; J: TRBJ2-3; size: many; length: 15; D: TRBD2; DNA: TGCAGTGCTAGAGATGGTCGACTAGCGGGGGGACCGCAGTATTTT; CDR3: CSARDGRLAGGPQYF
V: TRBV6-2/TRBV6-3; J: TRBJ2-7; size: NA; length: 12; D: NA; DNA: TGTGCCAGCAGTGCCCATATCTACGAGCAGTACTTC; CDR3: CASSAHIYEQYF
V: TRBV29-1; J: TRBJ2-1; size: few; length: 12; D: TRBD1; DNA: TGCAGCGTGGAGAAGGGGGCTGATGAGCAGTTCTTC; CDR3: CSVEKGADEQFF
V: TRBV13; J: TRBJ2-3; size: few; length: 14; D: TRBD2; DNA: TGTGCCAGCAGCGGGGGACTACGCACAGATACGCAGTATTTT; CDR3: CASSGGLRTDTQYF
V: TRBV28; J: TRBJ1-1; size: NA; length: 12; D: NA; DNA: TGTGCCAGCAGTTTATCAGGATATGAAGCTTTCTTT; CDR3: CASSLSGYEAFF
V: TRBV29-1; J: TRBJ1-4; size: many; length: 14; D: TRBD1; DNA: TGCAGCGTTATCCTGACAGGGTCGCTGGAAAAACTGTTTTTT; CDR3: CSVILTGSLEKLFF
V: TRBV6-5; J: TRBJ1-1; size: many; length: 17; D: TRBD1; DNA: TGTGCCAGCAGATACACCTCCCGACAGGGAAGGAACACTGAAGCTTTCTTT; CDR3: CASRYTSRQGRNTEAFF
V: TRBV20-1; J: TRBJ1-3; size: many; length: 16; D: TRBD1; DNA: TGCAGTGCTCTAACCGGGACAGGGGGTTCTGGAAACACCATATATTTT; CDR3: CSALTGTGGSGNTIYF